The 5 T cell receptor beta chains listed next were all sequenced from one sample in a study of shared clonotypes between healthy human individuals. Some clones are missing from TCRdb's copy, which holds only in-frame ones; the method was immunoSEQ multiplex PCR. The top ten clones hold 0.89% of a sample with 850,000 to 1,100,000 clones, roughly 80% of them seen once. Sequencing was performed on memory CD4+ T cells from PBMCs. As for subset: CD45RA-negative fraction. Every receptor here comes from a man younger than 35 in good health. Some clones in this sample may be carry-over from other donors' samples.

As concerns this clone: The CDR3 ends on some other residue instead of the conserved phenylalanine or tryptophan, so this is likely a read error. J is TRBJ2-4 and V is TRBV4-1; D might be TRBD1 or TRBD2, each matching 6 bases. Germline V gene sequence: CDR1 MGHRA, CDR2 YSYEKL. The V gene lost 0 bases and the J gene lost 4 bases, with 13 bases spanning the gap. This CDR3 is built from 16 residues. CDR3 amino acids: CASSQDGRGAKNIQYL. The CDR3, as DNA: TGCGCCAGCAGCCAAGATGGTAGGGGGGCTAAAAACATTCAGTACCTC.

The chain uses TRBV6-1 and TRBJ1-5, with D hard to call. Germline CDR1 MNHNS, CDR2 SASEGT. Trimming shortened V by 7 bases and J by 1 base, and 11 bases separated the two germline ends. The CDR3 has 14 amino acids. CDR3 nucleotide sequence: TGTGCCAGCACCCCGGAACAAAGCAATCAGCCCCAGCATTTT. Translating gives CASTPEQSNQPQHF.

This clone was recorded at least ten times. The genes are TRBV18 and TRBJ1-1; perhaps TRBD1 as D (5 bases). V was shortened by 2 bases and J by 8 bases, with 12 bases between the two germline ends. Germline assignment: CDR1 KGHSH and CDR2 LQKENI. The CDR3 extends over 13 amino acids. CDR3: CASSPNDSREAFF. As DNA, the CDR3 is TGTGCCAGCTCACCAAATGACAGCCGCGAAGCTTTCTTT. The full variable domain, in which reference TRBV18 and TRBJ1-1 provide the parts outside the CDR3, is NAGVMQNPRHLVRRRGQEARLRCSPMKGHSHVYWYRQLPEEGLKFMVYLQKENIIDESGMPKERFSAEFPKEGPSILRIQQVVRGDSAAYFCASSPNDSREAFFGQGTRLTVV.

Ten or more counts support this clone. The gene calls are TRBV25-1 and TRBJ1-4; 8 bases match TRBD1. Trimming removed 2 bases from V and 4 bases from J; junction bases left unmatched: 3. From germline, CDR1 is MGHDK and CDR2 SYGVNS. The CDR3 loop spans 15 amino acids. The CDR3 coding sequence is TGTGCCAGCAGTGAACGACAGGGGATTAATGAAAAACTGTTTTTT. Encoded protein: CASSERQGINEKLFF.

The sample holds a few counts of this clone. The chain recombines TRBV7-2 with TRBJ2-3; TRBD2 is a possible D gene (5 bases). The CDR3 contains 14 residues. V was cut by 5 bases and J by 3 bases, with 12 bases left in between. The germline V gene has CDR1 SGHTA and CDR2 FQGNSA. CDR3 amino acids: CASSPTRGTDTQYF. The CDR3 bases are TGTGCCAGCAGCCCGACCCGGGGAACAGATACGCAGTATTTT.